The 24 T cell receptor beta chains below were found in one sample sequenced in a study of control samples from healthy donors and cancer patients. Libraries were prepared by immunoSEQ multiplex PCR; TCRdb keeps only in-frame clonotypes and omits some of them. Here the sample spans 85,000 to 100,000 clones, more than 85% being singletons. Sequenced sample: blood. These receptors all stem from a man aged 18 to 35 in good health.

The J gene is TRBJ1-1, the V gene TRBV6-5; 10 bases are a match to TRBD1. Germline V gene sequence: CDR1 MNHEY, CDR2 SVGAGI. After removal of 8 bases from V and 3 bases from J, the junction contained 12 bases not matched to a gene. The CDR3 totals 16 residues. The CDR3: CASGSRDRGFYTEAFF. The CDR3 bases are TGTGCCAGCGGTTCCCGGGACAGGGGTTTCTACACTGAAGCTTTCTTT.

The chain is built from TRBV3-1 (or the pseudogene TRBV3-2) and TRBJ1-2, with D maybe TRBD1 (6 bases). The germline V gene has CDR1 LGHDT and CDR2 YNNKEL (reference sequence). The CDR3 contains 16 residues. V was pared by 4 bases and J by 5 bases, with 20 bases between. In DNA form, the CDR3 reads TGTGCCAGCAGCCCGACTGTTGGAGGGGGGTATTATGGCTACACCTTC. It is translated as CASSPTVGGGYYGYTF.

The chain uses TRBV30 and TRBJ1-1; D is ambiguous. This CDR3 has 14 amino acids. Germline-derived CDR1 and CDR2 are GTSNPN and SVGIG (reference sequence). V lost 4 bases, J lost 7 bases, and 19 bases lay in between. The CDR3 loop reads CAWTAGTPQSEAFF. In DNA form, the CDR3 reads TGTGCCTGGACCGCTGGAACACCGCAAAGTGAAGCTTTCTTT.

The chain is built from TRBV9 and TRBJ1-3; D is ambiguous. This CDR3 has 15 amino acids. The germline V gene encodes CDR1 SGDLS and CDR2 YYNGEE. The germline V and J ends were trimmed by 1 base and 0 bases, with 8 bases remaining between them. The CDR3 DNA reads as TGTGCCAGCAGCGTATTGGAGAGCTCTGGAAACACCATATATTTT. Residues: CASSVLESSGNTIYF.

The chain employs TRBV10-1 and TRBJ1-5, with 7 bases lining up with TRBD1. The CDR3 has 17 amino acids. J gave up 0 bases and V 10 bases, and 15 bases lay outside the gene matches. Germline loops: CDR1 WNHNN, CDR2 SYGVQD (reference sequence). Here the CDR3 reads CANQGGPLIYSNQPQHF. DNA for the CDR3: TGCGCCAATCAGGGGGGTCCTCTCATTTATAGCAATCAGCCCCAGCATTTT.

V gene TRBV9 combines with J gene TRBJ1-6; D call uncertain. V shed 3 bases and J shed 6 bases, with 7 bases lying between them. The CDR3 covers 13 residues. Germline CDR1 is SGDLS and CDR2 is YYNGEE. CDR3 DNA sequence: TGTGCCAGCAGCGACGGCTCTAATTCACCCCTCCACTTT. Its translation is CASSDGSNSPLHF.

The chain employs TRBV6-2 or TRBV6-3 and TRBJ2-2; maybe TRBD2 (5 bases). V was cut by 4 bases and J by 1 base, with 7 bases left in between. Per the germline V gene, CDR1 is MNHEY and CDR2 is SVGEGT. The CDR3 loop spans 14 amino acids. The CDR3 DNA is TGTGCCAGCAGTTCCGGGGTGAACACCGGGGAGCTGTTTTTT. This translates into CASSSGVNTGELFF.

This clone was recorded once. The chain uses TRBV6-1 and TRBJ1-5, with D possibly matching TRBD1 (5 bases). Germline V gene data show CDR1 as MNHNS and CDR2 as SASEGT. V dropped 1 base and J dropped 3 bases, with 7 bases sitting between them. The CDR3 covers 14 residues. The CDR3: CASSEGGANQPQHF. DNA of the CDR3: TGTGCCAGCAGTGAAGGGGGCGCCAATCAGCCCCAGCATTTT.

This clone occurred once. The chain links TRBV12-3 or TRBV12-4 to TRBJ2-7; possibly TRBD1 for D (5 bases). This CDR3 is 13 amino acids long. Trimming stripped 5 bases from V and 0 bases from J, with 8 bases between. The CDR3 nucleotides are TGTGCCAGCAGTCCACAGGCCTCCTACGAGCAGTACTTC. It specifies CASSPQASYEQYF.

The chain couples TRBV6-1 to TRBJ1-1, with D perhaps TRBD1 (5 bases). Germline CDR1 is MNHNS and CDR2 is SASEGT. The CDR3 extends over 15 amino acids. Trimming cost V 2 bases and J 5 bases, with 15 bases left between them. CDR3 coding DNA: TGTGCCAGCAGTGAAAGACCGGGGGGATGGACTGAAGCTTTCTTT. It encodes CASSERPGGWTEAFF.

The chain links TRBV3-1 (or the pseudogene TRBV3-2) to TRBJ1-2; D unresolved. Trimming left V 0 bases short and J 8 bases short, with 10 bases between. CDR1 and CDR2 from the germline V gene are LGHDT and YNNKEL (reference sequence). This CDR3 has 13 residues. The CDR3 coding sequence is TGTGCCAGCAGCCAAGATGAGGGAGGAGGCTACACCTTC. Translation: CASSQDEGGGYTF.

In its sample, this clone was seen a few times. Written as DNA, the CDR3 is TGCAGCGTTGAATCAGGGGGTGACGAGCAGTACTTC. Encoded protein: CSVESGGDEQYF. V usage is TRBV29-1 and J usage is TRBJ2-7, with 7 bases matching TRBD1. CDR3 length: 12 amino acids. The germline V gene encodes CDR1 SQVTM and CDR2 ANQGSEA. After removal of 2 bases from V and 5 bases from J, the junction contained 3 bases not matched to a gene.

The V gene is TRBV3-1 (or the pseudogene TRBV3-2), the J gene TRBJ1-2; no clear D. Trimming shortened V by 4 bases and J by 1 base, and 13 bases separated the two germline ends. This CDR3 spans 15 amino acids. Germline V CDR1 and CDR2: LGHDT, YNNKEL (reference sequence). CDR3 amino acids: CASSLSGQSNYGYTF. CDR3 nucleotide sequence: TGTGCCAGCAGCCTAAGCGGGCAGAGTAACTATGGCTACACCTTC.

The rearrangement uses TRBV19 and TRBJ2-5, with a weak D call TRBD1 (5 bases). CDR3 length: 14 amino acids. CDR1 and CDR2 from the germline V gene are LNHDA and SQIVND (reference sequence). V was clipped by 1 base and J by 2 bases, with 8 bases between them. The CDR3 bases are TGTGCCAGTAGTATAGGGGGCAATCAAGAGACCCAGTACTTC. As protein: CASSIGGNQETQYF.

J is TRBJ1-2 and V is TRBV29-1, with D uncertain. The CDR3 loop spans 14 amino acids. V lost 1 base, J lost 7 bases, and 16 bases lay in between. The V gene's germline CDR1 is SQVTM and CDR2 ANQGSEA. The CDR3 here is CSVEGSPRASGYTF. Written as DNA, the CDR3 is TGCAGCGTTGAAGGAAGTCCGCGGGCTTCTGGCTACACCTTC.

The genes are TRBV6-2 or TRBV6-3 and TRBJ2-3, with unresolved D. The CDR3 has 14 residues. From germline, CDR1 is MNHEY and CDR2 SVGEGT. V was trimmed by 6 bases and J by 6 bases, leaving 16 bases between them. In DNA form, the CDR3 reads TGTGCCAGCAGCCTCTCTATAGGGCAGGATACGCAGTATTTT. Translation gives CASSLSIGQDTQYF.

In this sample, this clone turned up once. The V call is TRBV7-3, the J call TRBJ2-2; 14 positions agree with TRBD2. This CDR3 has 16 amino acids. J was trimmed by 4 bases and V by 4 bases; bases with no gene match: 2. Germline-derived CDR1 and CDR2 are SGHTA and FQGTGA. CDR3 amino acids: CASSSTSGRATGELFF. In nucleotides, the CDR3 is TGTGCCAGCAGCTCGACTAGCGGGAGGGCCACCGGGGAGCTGTTTTTT.

The rearrangement uses TRBV14 and TRBJ1-1; 10 bases are a match to TRBD1. The CDR3 extends over 18 amino acids. Trimming cost V 4 bases and J 8 bases; bases outside gene matches: 19. Germline CDR1 SGHDN, CDR2 FVKESK. Here the CDR3 reads CASSPPKWDRGYGGEAFF. The CDR3 nucleotides are TGTGCCAGCAGCCCTCCTAAGTGGGACAGGGGTTACGGTGGGGAAGCTTTCTTT.

This rearrangement joins TRBV7-8 to TRBJ2-2; D is perhaps TRBD2 (6 bases). CDR1 is SGHVS and CDR2 is FQNEAQ in the germline V gene. The CDR3 length is 15 residues. The V gene lost 5 bases and the J gene lost 7 bases, with 17 bases spanning the gap. The CDR3 loop reads CASSRGAGSFGELFF. The CDR3 bases are TGTGCCAGCAGCCGGGGTGCGGGGTCTTTCGGGGAGCTGTTTTTT.

The gene calls are TRBV19 and TRBJ2-7; maybe TRBD1 (8 bases). Germline V gives CDR1 LNHDA, CDR2 SQIVND (reference sequence). The CDR3 length is 14 residues. The V end lost 2 bases, the J end lost 4 bases, and 12 bases lay between the germline ends. The CDR3 is CASSITGGAYEQYF. CDR3 DNA: TGTGCCAGTAGTATAACAGGGGGGGCGTACGAGCAGTACTTC. Full variable domain (rest looked up from reference TRBV19 and TRBJ2-7): DGGITQSPKYLFRKEGQNVTLSCEQNLNHDAMYWYRQDPGQGLRLIYYSQIVNDFQKGDIAEGYSVSREKKESFPLTVTSAQKNPTAFYLCASSITGGAYEQYFGPGTRLTVT.

The gene calls are TRBV6-1 and TRBJ1-5; D gene ambiguous. The CDR3 has 16 amino acids. Trimming removed 0 bases at V and 0 bases at J, with 9 bases between. Germline V CDR1 and CDR2: MNHNS, SASEGT. CDR3 region: CASSEAHSHSNQPQHF. Here the CDR3 DNA reads TGTGCCAGCAGTGAAGCGCACAGCCATAGCAATCAGCCCCAGCATTTT.

The chain carries TRBV6-5 and TRBJ1-5; D possibly corresponds to TRBD1 (5 bases). Germline CDR1 and CDR2: MNHEY and SVGAGI. The CDR3 covers 15 residues. The ends were cut back, 6 bases at V and 3 bases at J, with 15 bases in the middle. The CDR3 protein is CASSRQGPPNQPQHF. CDR3 DNA sequence: TGTGCCAGCAGCCGTCAGGGTCCCCCCAATCAGCCCCAGCATTTT.

The chain couples TRBV5-1 to TRBJ1-1; D not resolved. This CDR3 region has 15 residues. Germline-derived CDR1 and CDR2 are SGHRS and YFSETQ. V was trimmed by 0 bases and J by 0 bases, leaving 9 bases between them. Here the CDR3 DNA reads TGCGCCAGCAGCTTGGAGTTGGGTATGAACACTGAAGCTTTCTTT. This codes for CASSLELGMNTEAFF.

The J gene is TRBJ1-2, the V gene TRBV4-1; D gene ambiguous. From germline, CDR1 is MGHRA and CDR2 YSYEKL. Trimming removed 0 bases from V and 5 bases from J, with 10 bases in between. The CDR3 is 14 residues long. The CDR3 sequence is CASSQDQTTYGYTF. CDR3 bases: TGCGCCAGCAGCCAAGATCAGACCACATATGGCTACACCTTC.